The T cell receptor beta chain under discussion was sequenced for a study of blood T cell repertoires in COVID-19. From germline, CDR1 is MNHEY and CDR2 SVGAGI. This CDR3 comprises 13 residues. Trimming removed 2 bases at V and 5 bases at J, with 7 bases between. Assay used: immunoSEQ multiplex PCR; TCRdb lists only in-frame clones, some missing. This sample has some 290,000 clones; roughly nine tenths occur once, and the top ten carry 3% to 5%. This chain links TRBV6-5 with TRBJ1-3; D unresolved. The sample consisted of PBMCs or T cells enriched from blood (not recorded which). The source is a woman between 25 and 40 years old who had been exposed to COVID-19. The CDR3 nucleotides read TGTGCCAGCAGTTACGGCACGAGAAACACCATATATTTT. It specifies CASSYGTRNTIYF.